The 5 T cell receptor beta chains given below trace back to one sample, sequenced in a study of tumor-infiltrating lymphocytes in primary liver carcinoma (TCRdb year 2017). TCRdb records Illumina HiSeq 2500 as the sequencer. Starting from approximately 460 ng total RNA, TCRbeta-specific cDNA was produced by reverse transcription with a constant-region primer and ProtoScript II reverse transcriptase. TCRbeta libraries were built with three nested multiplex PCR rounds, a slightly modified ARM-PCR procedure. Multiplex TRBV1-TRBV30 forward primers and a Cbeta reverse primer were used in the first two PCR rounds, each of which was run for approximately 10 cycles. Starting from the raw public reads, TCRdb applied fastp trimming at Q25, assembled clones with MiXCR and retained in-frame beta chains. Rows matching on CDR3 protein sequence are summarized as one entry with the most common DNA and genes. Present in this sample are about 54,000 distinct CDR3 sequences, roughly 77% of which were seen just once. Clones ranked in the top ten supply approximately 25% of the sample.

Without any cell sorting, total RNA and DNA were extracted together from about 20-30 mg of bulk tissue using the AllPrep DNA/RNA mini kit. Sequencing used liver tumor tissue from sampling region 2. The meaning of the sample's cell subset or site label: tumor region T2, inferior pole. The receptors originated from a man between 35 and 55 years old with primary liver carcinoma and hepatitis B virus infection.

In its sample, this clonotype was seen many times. This CDR3 is CASSLSWSGNTIYF. The CDR3 DNA follows: TGTGCCAGCAGCTTATCTTGGTCTGGAAACACCATATATTTT. V and J are TRBV7-9 and TRBJ1-3; D is unclear. Per the germline V gene, CDR1 is SEHNR and CDR2 is FQNEAQ (reference sequence). The CDR3 is 14 amino acids. V was trimmed by 2 bases and J by 1 base, leaving 6 bases between them.

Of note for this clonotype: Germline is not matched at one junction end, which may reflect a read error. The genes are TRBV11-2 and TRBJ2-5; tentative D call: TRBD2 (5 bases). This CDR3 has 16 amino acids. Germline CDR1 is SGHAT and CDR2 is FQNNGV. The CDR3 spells CASGSQDSAHHETHYF. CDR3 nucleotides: TGTGCCAGCGGATCCCAGGACTCGGCCCACCATGAGACCCACTACTTC.

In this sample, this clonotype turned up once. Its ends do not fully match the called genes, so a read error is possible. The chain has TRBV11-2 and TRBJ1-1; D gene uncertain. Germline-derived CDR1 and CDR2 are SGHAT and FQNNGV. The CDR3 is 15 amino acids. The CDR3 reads CASSPPQHGSTGAFF. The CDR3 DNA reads TGTGCCAGCAGCCCCCCGCAGCATGGGAGCACTGGAGCTTTCTTT.

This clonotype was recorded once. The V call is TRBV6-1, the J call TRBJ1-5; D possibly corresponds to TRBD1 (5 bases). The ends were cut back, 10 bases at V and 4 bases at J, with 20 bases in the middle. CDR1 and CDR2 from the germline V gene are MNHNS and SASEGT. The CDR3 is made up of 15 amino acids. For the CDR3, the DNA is TGTGCCACCCTCTCACAGGAAGGCAGTAATCAGCCCCAGCATTTT. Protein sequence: CATLSQEGSNQPQHF.

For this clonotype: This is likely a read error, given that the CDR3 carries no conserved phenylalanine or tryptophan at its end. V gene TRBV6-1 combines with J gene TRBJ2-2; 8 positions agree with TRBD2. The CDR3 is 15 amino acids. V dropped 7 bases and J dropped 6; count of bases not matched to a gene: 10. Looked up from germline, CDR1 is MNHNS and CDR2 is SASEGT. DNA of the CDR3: TGTGCCAGCAATTCACACCAGCGGGAGTCCGGGGAGCTGTTTTCT. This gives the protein CASNSHQRESGELFS.